This TCR beta chain was sequenced during a study of shared clonotypes between healthy human individuals. About the study: CD4 naive and CD4 memory each took three plates per donor, while CD8 naive took two and CD8 memory one.

Terminally differentiated effector memory CD45RA+ cells were left out of the naive CD8 fraction, which was CD45RO-negative and positively selected for CCR7. Healthy HIV-negative adults with no recent acute infections or vaccinations were recruited as donors. About this clone itself: Its antigen is not known.

Study-wide results and limits: It was observed that approximately 5% of naive CD4 clonotypes were shared across a handful of donors.

The repertoire was sequenced with immunoSEQ multiplex PCR; TCRdb's copy has only in-frame clones and lacks some. The data show around 600,000 clones, around 95% seen once. Germline V CDR1 and CDR2: SQVTM, ANQGSEA. This CDR3 contains 13 residues. V was pared by 6 bases and J by 2 bases, with 13 bases between. The V call is TRBV29-1, the J call TRBJ1-2, with D uncertain. Sequenced: naive CD8+ T cells sorted from blood. This TCR came from a woman aged 30 to 39 in good health. DNA of the CDR3: TGCAGCGTAGAACCTACACGGAACTATGGCTACACCTTC. Protein: CSVEPTRNYGYTF. The whole variable domain, filled in from reference TRBV29-1 and TRBJ1-2, reads SAVISQKPSRDICQRGTSLTIQCQVDSQVTMMFWYRQQPGQSLTLIATANQGSEATYESGFVIDKFPISRPNLTFSTLTVSNMSPEDSSIYLCSVEPTRNYGYTFGSGTRLTVV.